The 10 T cell receptor beta chains reported below all come from one sample, sequenced in a study of beta chain features in type 1 diabetes. Every bit of the isolated RNA underwent reverse transcription, so sequencing read expressed TCRB transcripts. Method: immunoSEQ multiplex PCR; TCRdb's copy keeps in-frame clones and lacks some. The profile covers 150,000 or so clones, with around 51% appearing a single time and roughly 0.42% taken by the ten largest. Input material: Tregs from blood. These receptors were obtained from a man aged 18 to 30 in good health.

The V and J genes are TRBV13 and TRBJ1-5; possible D gene TRBD1, 5 bases. The CDR3 runs 16 residues. V lost 5 bases to trimming and J lost 2 bases, with 16 bases between them. Germline values: CDR1 PRHDT, CDR2 FYEKMQ (reference sequence). The CDR3 DNA sequence: TGTGCCAGCAGCCTAAACCAAGGGGAGGGCAATCAGCCCCAGCATTTT. Amino acids: CASSLNQGEGNQPQHF.

This clone was counted a few times. V and J are TRBV4-3 and TRBJ1-1; maybe TRBD1 (6 bases). V was pared by 0 bases and J by 5 bases, with 16 bases between. CDR3 length: 16 amino acids. Germline V gene sequence: CDR1 LGHNA, CDR2 YSLEER. In nucleotides, the CDR3 is TGCGCCAGCAGCCAAGACCTGACAGGCCCCCGGACTGAAGCTTTCTTT. Protein: CASSQDLTGPRTEAFF.

The chain combines TRBV5-1 with TRBJ2-7; 10 bases match TRBD2. The germline V gene encodes CDR1 SGHRS and CDR2 YFSETQ. This CDR3 has 16 amino acids. Germline trimming cut 0 bases from V and 1 base from J; bases unmatched to any gene: 4. CDR3 sequence (DNA): TGCGCCAGCAGCTTGGCCCCTAGCGGGGGATCCTACGAGCAGTACTTC. Translation gives CASSLAPSGGSYEQYF.

The sample holds a few counts of this clone. The genes are TRBV7-2 and TRBJ2-5, with 8 bases fitting TRBD1. Unmatched junction bases numbered 8, after V lost 4 bases and J lost 7 bases. The CDR3 contains 14 residues. Germline V CDR1 and CDR2: SGHTA, FQGNSA. This chain's CDR3 is CASSSLWTGRTQYF. The CDR3, as DNA: TGTGCCAGCAGCTCCCTGTGGACAGGGCGGACCCAGTACTTC. Filled out from reference TRBV7-2 and TRBJ2-5, the complete variable domain reads GAGVSQSPSNKVTEKGKDVELRCDPISGHTALYWYRQSLGQGLEFLIYFQGNSAPDKSGLPSDRFSAERTGGSVSTLTIQRTQQEDSAVYLCASSSLWTGRTQYFGPGTRLLVL.

The CDR3 here is CASSPTGTHEKLFF. The DNA for the CDR3 is TGTGCCAGCTCACCAACGGGGACACATGAAAAACTGTTTTTT. The chain links TRBV18 to TRBJ1-4, with D maybe TRBD1 (6 bases). There are 14 residues in the CDR3. Germline V gene lookup returns CDR1 KGHSH and CDR2 LQKENI. Trimming pared 2 bases from V and 6 bases from J, leaving 10 bases between.

The chain couples TRBV30 to TRBJ2-7; D unclear. V lost 2 bases and J 2 bases, leaving 4 bases between the germline ends. Germline V CDR1 and CDR2: GTSNPN, SVGIG (reference sequence). This CDR3 region has 11 residues. The CDR3 loop reads CAWSRTYEQYF. CDR3 bases: TGTGCCTGGAGTCGTACCTACGAGCAGTACTTC.

The rearrangement joins TRBV7-2 to TRBJ2-3; 8 nucleotides match TRBD1. The CDR3 has 15 amino acids. In germline, CDR1 is SGHTA, CDR2 FQGNSA. Trimming took 5 bases from V and 3 from J; bases not matched to a gene: 7. CDR3 nucleotide sequence: TGTGCCAGCAGCCGACAGGGGACATCAACAGATACGCAGTATTTT. This gives the protein CASSRQGTSTDTQYF.

The chain links TRBV29-1 to TRBJ2-7; 7 bases map to TRBD2. In germline, CDR1 is SQVTM, CDR2 ANQGSEA. Losses at the gene ends were 4 bases for V and 6 bases for J; bases not matched to a gene: 3. The CDR3 sequence is 11 residues long. CDR3 sequence (DNA): TGCAGCGTTGGCTGGGGGGGCGAGCAGTACTTC. Residues: CSVGWGGEQYF.

The V call is TRBV7-2, the J call TRBJ2-6, with 10 bases identical to TRBD1. The junction had 0 bases not matched to a gene; V was cut back by 1 base and J by 0 bases. CDR1 SGHTA and CDR2 FQGNSA come from the germline V gene. The CDR3 contains 17 residues. CDR3 amino acids: CASSLGTGGSGANVLTF. DNA of the CDR3: TGTGCCAGCAGCTTAGGGACAGGGGGCTCTGGGGCCAACGTCCTGACTTTC.

The J gene is TRBJ1-2, the V gene TRBV2; 10 bases match TRBD1. J was trimmed by 3 bases and V by 5 bases; bases with no gene match: 3. The CDR3 contains 14 residues. Germline CDR1 SNHLY, CDR2 FYNNEI. CDR3 nucleotide sequence: TGTGCCAGCAGTTTGGACAGGGGGGACTATGGCTACACCTTC. It translates to CASSLDRGDYGYTF.